Listed below are T cell receptor beta chains from one sample, sequenced in a study of blood T cells in healthy people across ages. In TCRdb, the 5' RACE reads were re-called with MiXCR into one record per CDR3 protein. Among about 670,000 distinct CDR3 sequences, over 40% were seen once, and the ten largest hold less than 15%. What was sequenced was blood. Receptor source: a woman of 80 years or more in good health. The CDR3 runs from the conserved cysteine through the conserved F or W. Fields, in order: V gene, J gene, D gene, clone size, CDR3 DNA, CDR3 protein. A D gene is named only where the DNA matches it firmly. Only part of the rows carry a size: once, few, many, or a class if the clone is expanded.

v_call: TRBV5-1; j_call: TRBJ1-2; d_call: NA; clone_size: many; cdr3_nt: TGCGCCAGCAGCTCGGGCGGGAACGATGGCTACACCTTC; cdr3_aa: CASSSGGNDGYTF
v_call: TRBV7-9; j_call: TRBJ1-1; d_call: NA; clone_size: NA; cdr3_nt: TGTGCCAGCAGAAAGTGGGAGGTAGCTTTCTTT; cdr3_aa: CASRKWEVAFF
v_call: TRBV29-1; j_call: TRBJ1-2; d_call: NA; clone_size: few; cdr3_nt: TGCAGCACGACGTCAGGGGACGGCTACACCTTC; cdr3_aa: CSTTSGDGYTF
v_call: TRBV28; j_call: TRBJ1-1; d_call: NA; clone_size: few; cdr3_nt: TGTGCCAGCAGTCGCTTTCGTATGAACACTGAAGCTTTCTTT; cdr3_aa: CASSRFRMNTEAFF
v_call: TRBV6-6; j_call: TRBJ1-6; d_call: NA; clone_size: NA; cdr3_nt: TGTGCCAGCAGTTACGAGGGGCCTTATAATTCACCCCTCCACTTT; cdr3_aa: CASSYEGPYNSPLHF
v_call: TRBV6-5; j_call: TRBJ2-3; d_call: NA; clone_size: NA; cdr3_nt: TGTGCCAGCAATCTTCGAAGATCCACAGATACGCAGTATTTT; cdr3_aa: CASNLRRSTDTQYF
v_call: TRBV12-3/TRBV12-4; j_call: TRBJ2-7; d_call: NA; clone_size: NA; cdr3_nt: TGTGCCAGCAGTTTTAAGGGGACCTCCTACGAGCAGTACTTC; cdr3_aa: CASSFKGTSYEQYF
v_call: TRBV6-5; j_call: TRBJ2-4; d_call: TRBD2; clone_size: NA; cdr3_nt: TGTGCCAGCAGTTACCATAGCGGGCCCTCCAAAAACATTCAGTACTTC; cdr3_aa: CASSYHSGPSKNIQYF
v_call: TRBV29-1; j_call: TRBJ2-3; d_call: NA; clone_size: NA; cdr3_nt: TGCAGCTCTCGACAGGGTACGGGGGCAGATACGCAGTATTTT; cdr3_aa: CSSRQGTGADTQYF
v_call: TRBV12-3/TRBV12-4; j_call: TRBJ2-3; d_call: NA; clone_size: NA; cdr3_nt: TGTGCCAGCGGTCAGGGCAGACTTAGAGCAGATACGCAGTATTTT; cdr3_aa: CASGQGRLRADTQYF
v_call: TRBV5-1; j_call: TRBJ2-1; d_call: NA; clone_size: many; cdr3_nt: TGCGCCAGCAGCGGAGAAGGGGGGAATGAGCAGTTCTTC; cdr3_aa: CASSGEGGNEQFF
v_call: TRBV9; j_call: TRBJ2-5; d_call: TRBD2; clone_size: many; cdr3_nt: TGTGCCAGCAGCCTTGGGACTAGCGGGGGGGAGACCCAGTACTTC; cdr3_aa: CASSLGTSGGETQYF
v_call: TRBV30; j_call: TRBJ2-7; d_call: NA; clone_size: NA; cdr3_nt: TGTGCCTGGAGTTCCAAAGGTGTCGGGATATCCTACAATGAGCAGTACTTC; cdr3_aa: CAWSSKGVGISYNEQYF
v_call: TRBV11-3; j_call: TRBJ2-1; d_call: TRBD1; clone_size: NA; cdr3_nt: TGTGCCAGCAGCCCAGGGGGCTCCGCCTACAATGAGCAGTTCTTC; cdr3_aa: CASSPGGSAYNEQFF
v_call: TRBV5-1; j_call: TRBJ2-4; d_call: NA; clone_size: many; cdr3_nt: TGCGCCAGCACTCCAGGGGACGAAAACATTCAGTACTTC; cdr3_aa: CASTPGDENIQYF
v_call: TRBV5-1; j_call: TRBJ1-5; d_call: TRBD1; clone_size: NA; cdr3_nt: TGCGCCAGCAGTCCCAATACAGGGGGCAACCAGCCCCAGCATTTT; cdr3_aa: CASSPNTGGNQPQHF
v_call: TRBV29-1; j_call: TRBJ2-1; d_call: TRBD2; clone_size: few; cdr3_nt: TGCAGCGTAACCTTTAGCGGGAGGGGGAGGAATGAGCAGTTCTTC; cdr3_aa: CSVTFSGRGRNEQFF
v_call: TRBV24-1; j_call: TRBJ2-5; d_call: TRBD1; clone_size: NA; cdr3_nt: TGTGCCACCAGCGACAGGGGCCCTCCGGAGACCCAGTACTTC; cdr3_aa: CATSDRGPPETQYF
v_call: TRBV28; j_call: TRBJ2-1; d_call: NA; clone_size: many; cdr3_nt: TGTGCCAGCAGTTTACCTCTTAGTGAGCAGTTCTTC; cdr3_aa: CASSLPLSEQFF
v_call: TRBV28; j_call: TRBJ2-7; d_call: NA; clone_size: many; cdr3_nt: TGTGCCAGCAGTTTTTATTTCGGGCAGACTTCCTACGAGCAGTACTTC; cdr3_aa: CASSFYFGQTSYEQYF
v_call: TRBV12-3/TRBV12-4; j_call: TRBJ1-2; d_call: NA; clone_size: many; cdr3_nt: TGTGCCAGCAGTTACGTAGAGGGCTTCGGCTACACCTTC; cdr3_aa: CASSYVEGFGYTF
v_call: TRBV7-2; j_call: TRBJ2-5; d_call: NA; clone_size: NA; cdr3_nt: TGTGCCAGCAGCCTAAACCTGGGAGAGACCCAGTACTTC; cdr3_aa: CASSLNLGETQYF
v_call: TRBV4-3; j_call: TRBJ2-1; d_call: TRBD1; clone_size: NA; cdr3_nt: TGCGCCAGCAGCCAAGATCTAGGGCAGGGGGTATACAATGAGCAGTTCTTC; cdr3_aa: CASSQDLGQGVYNEQFF
v_call: TRBV5-1; j_call: TRBJ1-2; d_call: NA; clone_size: NA; cdr3_nt: TGCGCCAGCAGCCCTTCCAGGGGCGCAACTAACTATGGCTGCACCTTC; cdr3_aa: CASSPSRGATNYGCTF
v_call: TRBV5-1; j_call: TRBJ2-3; d_call: NA; clone_size: many; cdr3_nt: TGCGCCAGCAGCCCTAGAGACTTCGGTACGCAGTATTTT; cdr3_aa: CASSPRDFGTQYF
v_call: TRBV28; j_call: TRBJ1-6; d_call: NA; clone_size: NA; cdr3_nt: TGTGCCAGCAGTCCGGGGATATTTGGGTCACCCCTCCACTTT; cdr3_aa: CASSPGIFGSPLHF